One sample yielded the 30 T cell receptor beta chains listed below, sequenced in a study of control samples from healthy donors and cancer patients. Using immunoSEQ multiplex PCR, the repertoire was profiled, and TCRdb retains in-frame clones only, with some absent. The sample yields 120,000 or so clones, approximately 89% seen once. Sequenced material: blood. These receptors came from a man in his 60s in good health.

This sequence joins TRBV7-2 and TRBJ1-6; D is possibly TRBD1 (5 bases). Germline V gene lookup returns CDR1 SGHTA and CDR2 FQGNSA. Trimming removed 1 base from V and 7 bases from J, with 8 bases in between. The CDR3 consists of 14 residues. CDR3 bases: TGTGCCAGCAGCTTAGGGACATTCAATTCACCCCTCCACTTT. This translates into CASSLGTFNSPLHF.

This clone was recorded once. This rearrangement joins TRBV11-2 to TRBJ1-5, with TRBD1 as a possible D gene (5 bases). V lost 0 bases and J 5 bases, leaving 11 bases between the germline ends. The CDR3 loop spans 15 amino acids. In germline, CDR1 is SGHAT, CDR2 FQNNGV. CDR3 protein: CASSLDAGNYQPQHF. The DNA for the CDR3 is TGTGCCAGCAGCTTAGATGCAGGGAACTATCAGCCCCAGCATTTT.

This chain joins TRBV5-5 and TRBJ2-3; D gene ambiguous. The CDR3 contains 15 residues. Germline V gives CDR1 SGHKS, CDR2 YYEKEE (reference sequence). V lost 2 bases, J lost 2 bases, and 12 bases lay in between. CDR3 sequence: CASSLPQRPTDTQYF. The CDR3 DNA follows: TGTGCCAGCAGCTTACCGCAGAGACCCACAGATACGCAGTATTTT.

This clone was observed once. This chain links TRBV12-3 or TRBV12-4 with TRBJ1-5; the D gene is possibly TRBD1 (6 bases). The CDR3 has 13 residues. Trimming pared 9 bases from V and 6 bases from J, leaving 15 bases between. The CDR3 DNA follows: TGTGCCAGTTTACAGGGATTCGGTCAGCCCCAGCATTTT. Translation: CASLQGFGQPQHF.

V is TRBV24-1 and J is TRBJ2-2, with D possibly being TRBD1 or TRBD2 (7 bases each). Looked up from germline, CDR1 is KGHDR and CDR2 is SFDVKD. The CDR3 consists of 22 residues. Trimming took off 4 bases at V and 4 bases at J, with 33 bases between the two ends. The CDR3 reads CATSDPHPRGGGQGVVTGELFF. CDR3 sequence (DNA): TGTGCCACCAGTGACCCACACCCCAGGGGGGGCGGGCAAGGGGTTGTCACCGGGGAGCTGTTTTTT.

This clone was counted a single time. The chain couples TRBV3-1 (or the pseudogene TRBV3-2) to TRBJ2-2, with D maybe TRBD2 (5 bases). There are 11 residues in the CDR3. CDR1 LGHDT and CDR2 YNNKEL come from the germline V gene (reference sequence). V lost 8 bases and J lost 5, with 6 bases in between. The CDR3 DNA sequence: TGTGCCAGCGGACTTACCGGGGAGCTGTTTTTT. Translated: CASGLTGELFF.

The chain carries TRBV28 and TRBJ1-2; perhaps TRBD1 as D (5 bases). CDR3 length: 18 residues. Trimming took 3 bases from V and 4 from J, leaving 24 bases between them. Germline assignment: CDR1 MDHEN and CDR2 SYDVKM. The CDR3 region has the DNA TGTGCCAGCAGTTTTGCGGGTGCAGAAGGAGGGGTGAGCTATGGCTACACCTTC. Translating it yields CASSFAGAEGGVSYGYTF.

The V call is TRBV19, the J call TRBJ2-6, with a tentative D call TRBD2 (5 bases). The CDR3 has 18 amino acids. The germline V gene encodes CDR1 LNHDA and CDR2 SQIVND (reference sequence). The ends were cut back, 1 base at V and 0 bases at J, with 13 bases in the middle. The CDR3 here is CASSIGFRRNSGANVLTF. The CDR3 DNA reads as TGTGCCAGTAGTATAGGTTTCAGGAGGAACTCTGGGGCCAACGTCCTGACTTTC. The full variable domain, its missing parts supplied by reference TRBV19 and TRBJ2-6, is DGGITQSPKYLFRKEGQNVTLSCEQNLNHDAMYWYRQDPGQGLRLIYYSQIVNDFQKGDIAEGYSVSREKKESFPLTVTSAQKNPTAFYLCASSIGFRRNSGANVLTFGAGSRLTVL.

The chain joins TRBV6-2 or TRBV6-3 to TRBJ1-1, with a tentative D call TRBD1 (5 bases). Germline-derived CDR1 and CDR2 are MNHEY and SVGEGT. Trimming pared 2 bases from V and 2 bases from J, leaving 9 bases between. The CDR3 is 14 amino acids. CDR3 nucleotides: TGTGCCAGCAGTTACGGACATTTAAACACTGAAGCTTTCTTT. It yields the protein CASSYGHLNTEAFF.

The rearrangement links TRBV9 to TRBJ2-7; D possibly corresponds to TRBD2 (6 bases). The CDR3 sequence is 15 residues long. CDR1 is SGDLS, CDR2 YYNGEE, per germline. Trimming took off 0 bases at V and 3 bases at J, with 13 bases between the two ends. Written as DNA, the CDR3 is TGTGCCAGCAGCGTAGCGGGAGACACCGACTACGAGCAGTACTTC. Its protein product is CASSVAGDTDYEQYF.

This chain joins TRBV30 and TRBJ2-3, with D uncertain. The length of the CDR3 is 13 residues. Between the trimmed V and J ends, which lost 0 bases and 2 bases, there was a span of 6 bases. Germline V gene lookup returns CDR1 GTSNPN and CDR2 SVGIG (reference sequence). CDR3 residues: CAWSVGFTDTQYF. CDR3 sequence (DNA): TGTGCCTGGAGTGTGGGTTTCACAGATACGCAGTATTTT.

This chain links TRBV5-6 with TRBJ1-3, with TRBD1 as a possible D gene (6 bases). V shed 3 bases and J shed 4 bases, with 14 bases lying between them. This CDR3 region has 15 residues. CDR1 and CDR2 (germline): SGHDT, YYEEEE. The DNA of the CDR3 is TGTGCCAGCAGCTCGGGGCAGGGGACGGGAAACACCATATATTTT. Protein sequence: CASSSGQGTGNTIYF.

The sample holds one count of this clone. The rearrangement joins TRBV16 to TRBJ1-3, with a weak D call TRBD1 (5 bases). Germline V CDR1 and CDR2: KGHSY, FQNENV. The CDR3 contains 16 residues. Between the trimmed V and J ends, which lost 0 bases and 0 bases, there was a span of 9 bases. CDR3 loop: CASSQSRDGSGNTIYF. The CDR3 nucleotides read TGTGCCAGCAGCCAATCTCGGGACGGCTCTGGAAACACCATATATTTT.

The chain is built from TRBV7-2 and TRBJ2-1; TRBD1 matches 8 bases. The ends lost 6 bases at V and 9 bases at J; junction bases unmatched: 10. The CDR3 consists of 14 residues. The germline gives CDR1 SGHTA, CDR2 FQGNSA. The CDR3 DNA reads TGTGCCAGCAGTCCCGGGCAGGGGGCCGGTGAGCAGTTCTTC. Amino acids: CASSPGQGAGEQFF.

V usage is TRBV28 and J usage is TRBJ1-1; D is possibly TRBD1 (5 bases). The CDR3 is 17 residues long. The V end was cut by 6 bases, the J end by 2 bases, with 22 bases between. Germline-derived CDR1 and CDR2 are MDHEN and SYDVKM. The CDR3 here is CASSPAAGGRFNTEAFF. The CDR3 coding sequence is TGTGCCAGCAGCCCAGCGGCGGGGGGACGTTTCAACACTGAAGCTTTCTTT.

The gene calls are TRBV4-3 and TRBJ2-7; the D gene is possibly TRBD1 (6 bases). This CDR3 contains 17 residues. In germline, CDR1 is LGHNA, CDR2 YSLEER. V was pared by 0 bases and J by 4 bases, with 19 bases between. CDR3 nucleotide sequence: TGCGCCAGCAGCCAAGATTACGTAGGCCAGGGGATTTACGAGCAGTACTTC. Residues: CASSQDYVGQGIYEQYF.

This clone showed up just once. Other DNA variants within this sample encode the same CDR3. The rearrangement links TRBV3-1 (or the pseudogene TRBV3-2) to TRBJ2-3; 10 bases fit TRBD2. The junction had 7 bases not matched to a gene; V was cut back by 9 bases and J by 4 bases. Germline lookup yields CDR1 LGHDT and CDR2 YNNKEL (reference sequence). The CDR3 is 14 amino acids. This CDR3 is CASSLGLASDTQYF. The CDR3 nucleotides read TGTGCCAGTAGCTTGGGACTAGCGTCAGATACGCAGTATTTT.

V gene TRBV21-1 combines with J gene TRBJ1-1. TRBV21-1 constitutes a pseudogene. CDR3 length: 17 amino acids. The CDR3 sequence is CASSKEGFRVRNTEAFF. In nucleotides, the CDR3 is TGTGCCAGCAGCAAAGAGGGTTTTCGGGTAAGGAACACTGAAGCTTTCTTT.

This rearrangement joins TRBV19 to TRBJ1-2; TRBD1 matches 10 bases. This CDR3 is 14 amino acids long. Per the germline V gene, CDR1 is LNHDA and CDR2 is SQIVND (reference sequence). Trimming cost V 1 base and J 8 bases; bases outside gene matches: 4. The CDR3 coding sequence is TGTGCCAGTAGTATAGGGGACAGGGGACGCGGCTACACCTTC. Translating it yields CASSIGDRGRGYTF.

The chain has TRBV10-1 and TRBJ1-4, with 12 bases lining up with TRBD1. The V gene's germline CDR1 is WNHNN and CDR2 SYGVQD (reference sequence). CDR3 length: 18 amino acids. V shed 10 bases, J shed 7 bases, and the junction held 19 bases outside the gene matches. The CDR3: CATVKKSRDRGRPEKLFF. Written as DNA, the CDR3 is TGCGCCACCGTCAAAAAGTCCCGGGACAGGGGGCGCCCTGAAAAACTGTTTTTT.

V gene TRBV28 combines with J gene TRBJ1-2, with 7 bases fitting TRBD1. Germline CDR1 reads MDHEN; CDR2 reads SYDVKM. V was clipped by 6 bases and J by 5 bases; unmatched bases: 12. This CDR3 is 15 amino acids long. The CDR3 nucleotides read TGTGCCAGCAGAATGCGACAGGGAGGGTCTTATGGCTACACCTTC. Protein sequence: CASRMRQGGSYGYTF.

The rearrangement joins TRBV11-3 to TRBJ2-2; D not certain. Germline V gene sequence: CDR1 SGHNT, CDR2 YENEEA. The CDR3 length is 14 residues. V lost 1 base and J lost 0, with 3 bases in between. CDR3 in DNA: TGTGCCAGCAGCTTAGCTGCGAACACCGGGGAGCTGTTTTTT. Amino acids: CASSLAANTGELFF.

In the case of this clone: The sample has other DNA sequences that encode this CDR3 too. The chain couples TRBV7-2 to TRBJ1-5; no clear D gene. The CDR3 covers 12 residues. CDR1 is SGHTA and CDR2 is FQGNSA in the germline V gene. V was pared by 1 base and J by 9 bases, with 7 bases between. The CDR3 DNA reads TGTGCCAGCAGCTTAGTTTTGGGGCCCCAGCATTTT. It is translated as CASSLVLGPQHF.

The J gene is TRBJ1-2, the V gene TRBV11-2; D is undetermined. V shed 4 bases and J shed 7 bases, with 19 bases lying between them. The CDR3 is made up of 15 amino acids. Per the germline V gene, CDR1 is SGHAT and CDR2 is FQNNGV. Here the CDR3 reads CASSSGRLMEGGYTF. In DNA, the CDR3 is TGTGCCAGCAGCTCCGGACGCCTGATGGAGGGTGGCTACACCTTC.

This chain joins TRBV3-1 (or the pseudogene TRBV3-2) and TRBJ1-5; perhaps TRBD1 as D (6 bases). CDR1 is LGHDT, CDR2 YNNKEL, per germline (reference sequence). V was pared by 6 bases and J by 1 base, with 16 bases between. The length of the CDR3 is 16 residues. The CDR3 DNA follows: TGTGCCAGCAGTCCTAATGGACAGTTAAGCAATCAGCCCCAGCATTTT. This encodes CASSPNGQLSNQPQHF.

This chain connects TRBV6-5 to TRBJ1-4; D may be TRBD1 (5 bases). The V gene lost 6 bases and the J gene lost 7 bases, with 15 bases spanning the gap. This CDR3 is 14 amino acids long. In germline, CDR1 is MNHEY, CDR2 SVGAGI. CDR3 loop: CASSLGGESEKLFF. In DNA, the CDR3 is TGTGCCAGCAGCCTGGGGGGGGAAAGTGAAAAACTGTTTTTT.

The chain carries TRBV28 and TRBJ1-1; a weak D match, TRBD1 (6 bases). The CDR3 length is 13 residues. Germline lookup yields CDR1 MDHEN and CDR2 SYDVKM. Trimming shortened V by 6 bases and J by 1 base, and 9 bases separated the two germline ends. The CDR3 loop is CASSTGPNTEAFF. CDR3 coding DNA: TGTGCCAGCAGCACAGGGCCGAACACTGAAGCTTTCTTT.

The gene calls are TRBV6-5 and TRBJ1-6; 7 nucleotides line up with TRBD1. The germline V gene has CDR1 MNHEY and CDR2 SVGAGI. This CDR3 is 14 amino acids long. V dropped 4 bases and J dropped 8; count of bases not matched to a gene: 5. CDR3 amino acids: CASSSGGVYSPLHF. The CDR3 DNA sequence: TGTGCCAGCAGTTCAGGGGGGGTATATTCACCCCTCCACTTT.

The chain employs TRBV28 and TRBJ1-6, with TRBD1 as a possible D gene (6 bases). The CDR3 runs to 14 residues. V lost 3 bases and J 9 bases, leaving 12 bases between the germline ends. CDR1 is MDHEN and CDR2 is SYDVKM in the germline V gene. The CDR3 loop is CASSFTDRISPLHF. As DNA, the CDR3 is TGTGCCAGCAGTTTTACGGACAGAATTTCACCCCTCCACTTT. The whole variable domain, remainder taken from reference TRBV28 and TRBJ1-6, is DVKVTQSSRYLVKRTGEKVFLECVQDMDHENMFWYRQDPGLGLRLIYFSYDVKMKEKGDIPEGYSVSREKKERFSLILESASTNQTSMYLCASSFTDRISPLHFGNGTRLTVT.

A single count supports this clone. This sequence joins TRBV7-8 and TRBJ1-4; D is perhaps TRBD1 (5 bases). CDR1 is SGHVS and CDR2 is FQNEAQ in the germline V gene. The CDR3 sequence is 14 residues long. Trimming removed 1 base at V and 9 bases at J, with 12 bases between. Here the CDR3 reads CASSLGGVPQKLFF. DNA for the CDR3: TGTGCCAGCAGCTTAGGAGGGGTCCCCCAAAAACTGTTTTTT.